A single sample gave rise to the 5 T cell receptor beta chains below, sequenced in a study of T cells in Graves' hyperthyroidism and ophthalmopathy. RNA transcripts gave rise to amplified TCR beta CDR3 regions. The TCR CDR3 first-round RT-PCR relied on the HTBI primer set. One entry per CDR3 protein, called by TCRdb with MiXCR from the multiplex PCR reads. The profile shows roughly 400,000 distinct CDR3 sequences, 15% to 18% of them singletons. What was sequenced was blood. These receptors were obtained from a young woman with Graves' hyperthyroidism that later progressed to Graves' ophthalmopathy.

Note on this clonotype: A much bigger clone sits one base away, suggesting this may be a read error. V and J are TRBV7-9 and TRBJ2-7; the D is unclear. The length of the CDR3 is 14 residues. Germline V gene data show CDR1 as SEHNR and CDR2 as FQNEAQ (reference sequence). The CDR3 sequence: CASGLVGQHYEQYF. DNA of the CDR3: TGTGCCAGCGGCTTAGTCGGTCAGCACTACGAGCAGTACTTC.

In its sample, this clonotype was seen many times. The junction and the germline gene differ at one end; a read error may be behind it. The CDR3 here is CASSLGGQNTEAFF. The CDR3 nucleotides are TGTGCCAGCAGCTTAGGGGGTCAGAACACTGAAGCTTTCTTT. The chain has TRBV5-1 and TRBJ1-1; a weak D match, TRBD1 (6 bases). Germline V gene sequence: CDR1 SGHRS, CDR2 YFSETQ. This CDR3 region has 14 residues.

This clonotype came up a few times. The gene calls are TRBV28 and TRBJ2-7; unclear D gene. There are 12 residues in the CDR3. The V and J ends lost 3 bases and 12 bases respectively, with 15 bases between them. Germline lookup yields CDR1 MDHEN and CDR2 SYDVKM. The DNA of the CDR3 is TGTGCCAGCAGTTTCCTCTCTCTACGGAGGTACTTC. It is translated as CASSFLSLRRYF.

This clonotype was seen repeatedly, ten times or more. The gene calls are TRBV28 and TRBJ2-7; 8 bases match TRBD2. The CDR3 is 15 residues long. Germline assignment: CDR1 MDHEN and CDR2 SYDVKM. The trim removed 1 base at V and 5 bases at J, leaving 7 bases unmatched. CDR3 residues: CASSLSLAEIHEQYF. The CDR3 DNA follows: TGTGCCAGCAGTTTATCACTAGCGGAGATCCACGAGCAGTACTTC.

As regards this clonotype: This may arise from a read error, as a much more abundant clone is one base away. This chain uses TRBV24-1 with TRBJ2-5; TRBD1 matches at 8 bases. The CDR3 has 18 amino acids. Germline assignment: CDR1 KGHDR and CDR2 SFDVKD. The V gene end was trimmed by 4 bases and the J gene end by 3 bases; junction bases not matched to a gene: 15. This chain's CDR3 is CATSEGDRGFGNKETQYF. CDR3 coding DNA: TGTGCCACCAGTGAAGGTGACAGGGGATTCGGCAATAAAGAGACCCAGTACTTC.